The sequence of this T cell receptor beta chain was determined in a study of T cell responses to AZD1222 COVID-19 vaccine. Overall study findings and caveats: The donor group comprised mostly white British people and more females; the analysis possibly underestimated clonal diversity. The study sampled repertoires only after the peak T cell response. Spike-specific TCR breadth and depth grew following two AZD1222 doses.

This table comes from immunoSEQ multiplex PCR, and its TCRdb copy is limited to in-frame clones, with some not included. The data show tens of thousands of clones, roughly 84% seen once. Regarding this clone: Antigen specificity is unknown.

This receptor was taken from an adult in good health. Sequencing was performed on peripheral blood, taken on day 0 of AZD1222 vaccination.

The DNA of the CDR3 is TGTGCCAGTTCTACCGGGGGGGGCCCTTATAGCAATCAGCCCCAGCATTTT. Amino acid sequence: CASSTGGGPYSNQPQHF. The chain recombines TRBV19 with TRBJ1-5; D might be TRBD1 (6 bases). The germline gives CDR1 LNHDA, CDR2 SQIVND (reference sequence). V was trimmed by 8 bases and J by 0 bases, leaving 20 bases between them. The CDR3 length is 17 residues.